This TCR beta chain was captured in a study of T-cell reconstitution after alpha-beta-depleted transplantation in children. From germline, CDR1 is SQVTM and CDR2 ANQGSEA. V was trimmed by 0 bases and J by 4 bases, leaving 9 bases between them. The CDR3 runs 13 residues. There are a few counts of this clonotype. The authors prepared the TCRbeta library with unique molecular identifiers. Each CDR3 protein gets one entry after TCRdb re-called the PCR reads with MiXCR. The sample holds roughly 300,000 distinct CDR3 sequences; around 9.6% are singletons and the top ten take around 9.1%. The source is a human donor who donated a stem cell graft to a child with SCID. The V call is TRBV29-1, the J call TRBJ1-2; D uncertain. This specimen consisted of PBMCs from the stem cell graft donor, obtained from the stem cell graft. CDR3 coding DNA: TGCAGCGTTGAAGATCCCCAGTTCTATGGCTACACCTTC. The encoded protein is CSVEDPQFYGYTF.